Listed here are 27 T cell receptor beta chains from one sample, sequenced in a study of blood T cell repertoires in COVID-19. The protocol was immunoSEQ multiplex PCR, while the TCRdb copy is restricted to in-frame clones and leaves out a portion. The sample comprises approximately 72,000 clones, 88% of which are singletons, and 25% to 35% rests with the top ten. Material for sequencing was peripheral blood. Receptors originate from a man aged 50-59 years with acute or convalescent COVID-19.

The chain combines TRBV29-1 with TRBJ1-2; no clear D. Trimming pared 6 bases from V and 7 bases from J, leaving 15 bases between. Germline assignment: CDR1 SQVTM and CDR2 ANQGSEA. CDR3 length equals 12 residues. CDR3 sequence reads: CSVAERAGGYTF. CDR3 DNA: TGCAGCGTGGCCGAGAGGGCGGGTGGCTACACCTTC.

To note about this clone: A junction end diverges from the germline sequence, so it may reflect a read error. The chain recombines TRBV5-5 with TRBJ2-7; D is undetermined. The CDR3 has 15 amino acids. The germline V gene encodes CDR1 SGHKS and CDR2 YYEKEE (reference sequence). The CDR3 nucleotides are TGTGCCAGCAGTTACCTCCGCGACGGCCACTACCAGCAGTACTTC. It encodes CASSYLRDGHYQQYF.

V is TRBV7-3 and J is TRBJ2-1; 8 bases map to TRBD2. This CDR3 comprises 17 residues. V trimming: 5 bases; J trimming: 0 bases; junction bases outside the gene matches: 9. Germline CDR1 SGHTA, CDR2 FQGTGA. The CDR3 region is CASSLIAGRHSYNEQFF. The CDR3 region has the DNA TGTGCCAGCAGCCTAATAGCGGGGAGACACTCCTACAATGAGCAGTTCTTC. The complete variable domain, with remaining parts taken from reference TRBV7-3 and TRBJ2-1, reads GAGVSQTPSNKVTEKGKYVELRCDPISGHTALYWYRQSLGQGPEFLIYFQGTGAADDSGLPNDRFFAVRPEGSVSTLKIQRTERGDSAVYLCASSLIAGRHSYNEQFFGPGTRLTVL.

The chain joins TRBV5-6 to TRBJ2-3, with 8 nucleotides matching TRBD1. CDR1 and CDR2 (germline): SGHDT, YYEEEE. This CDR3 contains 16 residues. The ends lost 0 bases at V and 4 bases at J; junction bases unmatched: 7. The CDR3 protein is CASSLVDREWADTQYF. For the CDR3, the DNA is TGTGCCAGCAGCTTGGTGGACAGGGAATGGGCAGATACGCAGTATTTT.

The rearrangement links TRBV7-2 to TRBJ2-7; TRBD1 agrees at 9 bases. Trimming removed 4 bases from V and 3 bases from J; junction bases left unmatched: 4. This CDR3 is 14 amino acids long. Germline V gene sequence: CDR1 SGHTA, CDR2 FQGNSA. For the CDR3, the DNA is TGTGCCAGCAGCTATATGGACAGGGGCTACGAGCAGTACTTC. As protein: CASSYMDRGYEQYF.

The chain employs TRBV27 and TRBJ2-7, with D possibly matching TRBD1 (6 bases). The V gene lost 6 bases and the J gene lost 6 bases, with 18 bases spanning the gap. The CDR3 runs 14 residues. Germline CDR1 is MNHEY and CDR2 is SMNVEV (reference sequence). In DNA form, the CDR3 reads TGTGCCAGCAGCGCCGGGACACCCCTCCGCGAGCAGTACTTC. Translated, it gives CASSAGTPLREQYF.

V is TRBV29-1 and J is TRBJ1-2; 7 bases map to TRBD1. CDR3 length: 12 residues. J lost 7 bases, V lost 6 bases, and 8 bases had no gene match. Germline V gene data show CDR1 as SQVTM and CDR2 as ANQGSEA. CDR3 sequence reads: CSVYRQGGGYTF. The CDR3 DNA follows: TGCAGCGTGTACCGACAGGGCGGTGGCTACACCTTC.

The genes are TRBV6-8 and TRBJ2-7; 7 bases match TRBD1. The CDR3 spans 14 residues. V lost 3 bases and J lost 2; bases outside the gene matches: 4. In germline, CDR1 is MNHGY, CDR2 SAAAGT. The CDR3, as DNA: TGTGCCAGCAGTTATCGGGACAGACCCTACGAGCAGTACTTC. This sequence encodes CASSYRDRPYEQYF.

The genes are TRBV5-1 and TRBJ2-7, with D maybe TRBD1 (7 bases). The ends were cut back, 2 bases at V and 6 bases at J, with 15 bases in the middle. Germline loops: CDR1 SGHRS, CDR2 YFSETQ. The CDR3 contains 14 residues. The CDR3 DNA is TGCGCCAGCAGCTTCCCCGGAGGGGGCCGCGAGCAGTACTTC. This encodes CASSFPGGGREQYF.

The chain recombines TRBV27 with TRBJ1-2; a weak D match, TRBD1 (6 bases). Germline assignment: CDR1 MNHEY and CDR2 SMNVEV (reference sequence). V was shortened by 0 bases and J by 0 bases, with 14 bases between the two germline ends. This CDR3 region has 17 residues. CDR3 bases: TGTGCCAGCAGTTTATCAAAGGACAGATTTGCTAACTATGGCTACACCTTC. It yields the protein CASSLSKDRFANYGYTF.

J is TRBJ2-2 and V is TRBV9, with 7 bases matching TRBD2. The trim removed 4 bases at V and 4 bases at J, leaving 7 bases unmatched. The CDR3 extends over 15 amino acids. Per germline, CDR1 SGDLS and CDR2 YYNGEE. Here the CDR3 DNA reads TGTGCCAGCAGCTGGGCCGTAGCGGGCACCGGGGAGCTGTTTTTT. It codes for CASSWAVAGTGELFF.

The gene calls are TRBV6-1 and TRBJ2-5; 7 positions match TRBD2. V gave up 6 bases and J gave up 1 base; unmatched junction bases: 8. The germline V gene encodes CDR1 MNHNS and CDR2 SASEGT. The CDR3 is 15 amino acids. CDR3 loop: CASRRTAGRQETQYF. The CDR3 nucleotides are TGTGCCAGCAGGAGAACAGCGGGGCGCCAAGAGACCCAGTACTTC.

The chain's CDR3 is CASNAQGQGDYNEQFF. The CDR3 region has the DNA TGTGCCAGCAACGCACAGGGTCAGGGGGACTACAATGAGCAGTTCTTC. The rearrangement joins TRBV27 to TRBJ2-1; 7 positions match TRBD1. CDR1 is MNHEY and CDR2 is SMNVEV in the germline V gene (reference sequence). V shed 7 bases and J 3 bases; nucleotides not matched to a gene: 12. This CDR3 comprises 16 residues.

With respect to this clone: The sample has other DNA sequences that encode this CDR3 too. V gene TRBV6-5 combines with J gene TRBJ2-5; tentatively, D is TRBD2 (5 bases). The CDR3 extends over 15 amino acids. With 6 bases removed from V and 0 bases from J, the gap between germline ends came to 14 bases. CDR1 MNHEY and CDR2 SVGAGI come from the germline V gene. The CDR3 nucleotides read TGTGCCAGCAGGACGGACTCCGAGTACCAAGAGACCCAGTACTTC. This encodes CASRTDSEYQETQYF.

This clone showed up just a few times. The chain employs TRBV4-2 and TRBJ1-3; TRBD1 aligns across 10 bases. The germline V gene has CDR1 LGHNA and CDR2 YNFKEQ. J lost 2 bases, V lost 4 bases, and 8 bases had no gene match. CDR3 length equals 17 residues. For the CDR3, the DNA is TGTGCCAGCAGCCGTATCGGGACAGGGGAAACTGGAAACACCATATATTTT. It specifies CASSRIGTGETGNTIYF.

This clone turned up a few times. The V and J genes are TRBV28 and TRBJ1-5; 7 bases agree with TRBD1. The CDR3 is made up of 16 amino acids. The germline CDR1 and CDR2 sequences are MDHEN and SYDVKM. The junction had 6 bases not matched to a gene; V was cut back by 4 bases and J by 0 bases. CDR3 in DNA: TGTGCCAGCAGTTCCACGGGACAGACTAGCAATCAGCCCCAGCATTTT. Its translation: CASSSTGQTSNQPQHF. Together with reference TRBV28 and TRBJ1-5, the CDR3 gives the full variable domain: DVKVTQSSRYLVKRTGEKVFLECVQDMDHENMFWYRQDPGLGLRLIYFSYDVKMKEKGDIPEGYSVSREKKERFSLILESASTNQTSMYLCASSSTGQTSNQPQHFGDGTRLSIL.

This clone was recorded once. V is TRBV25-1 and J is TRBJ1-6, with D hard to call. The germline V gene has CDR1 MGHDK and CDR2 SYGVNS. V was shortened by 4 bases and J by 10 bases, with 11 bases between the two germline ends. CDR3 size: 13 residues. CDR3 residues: CASSVDGISPLHF. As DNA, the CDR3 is TGTGCCAGCAGTGTTGACGGGATCTCACCCCTCCACTTT.

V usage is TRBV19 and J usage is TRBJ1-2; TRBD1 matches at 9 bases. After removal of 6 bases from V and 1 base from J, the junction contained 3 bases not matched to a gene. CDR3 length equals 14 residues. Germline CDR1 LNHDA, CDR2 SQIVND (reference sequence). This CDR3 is CASRMGQGNYGYTF. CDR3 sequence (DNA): TGTGCCAGTAGGATGGGACAGGGTAACTATGGCTACACCTTC.

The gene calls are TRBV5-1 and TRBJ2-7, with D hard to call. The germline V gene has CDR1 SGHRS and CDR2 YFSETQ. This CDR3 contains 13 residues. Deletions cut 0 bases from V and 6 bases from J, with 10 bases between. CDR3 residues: CASSLERWAEQYF. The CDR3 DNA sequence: TGCGCCAGCAGCTTGGAACGTTGGGCCGAGCAGTACTTC. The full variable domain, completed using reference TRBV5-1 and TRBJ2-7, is KAGVTQTPRYLIKTRGQQVTLSCSPISGHRSVSWYQQTPGQGLQFLFEYFSETQRNKGNFPGRFSGRQFSNSRSEMNVSTLELGDSALYLCASSLERWAEQYFGPGTRLTVT.

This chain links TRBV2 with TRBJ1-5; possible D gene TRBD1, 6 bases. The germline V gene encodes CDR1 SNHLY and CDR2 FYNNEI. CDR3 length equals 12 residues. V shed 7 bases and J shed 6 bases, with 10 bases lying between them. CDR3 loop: CASTGQSQPQHF. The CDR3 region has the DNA TGTGCCAGCACCGGACAGTCTCAGCCCCAGCATTTT.

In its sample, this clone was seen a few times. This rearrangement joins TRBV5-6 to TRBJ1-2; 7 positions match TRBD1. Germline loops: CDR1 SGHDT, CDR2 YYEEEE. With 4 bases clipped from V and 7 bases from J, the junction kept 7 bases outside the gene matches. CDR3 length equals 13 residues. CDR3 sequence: CASSDRVIGGYTF. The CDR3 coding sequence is TGTGCCAGCAGCGACAGGGTTATAGGTGGCTACACCTTC.

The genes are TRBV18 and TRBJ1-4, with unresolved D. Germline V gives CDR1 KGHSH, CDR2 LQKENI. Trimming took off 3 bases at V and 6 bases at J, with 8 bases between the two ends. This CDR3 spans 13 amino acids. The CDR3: CASSPEVHEKLFF. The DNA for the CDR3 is TGTGCCAGCTCACCGGAGGTTCATGAAAAACTGTTTTTT.

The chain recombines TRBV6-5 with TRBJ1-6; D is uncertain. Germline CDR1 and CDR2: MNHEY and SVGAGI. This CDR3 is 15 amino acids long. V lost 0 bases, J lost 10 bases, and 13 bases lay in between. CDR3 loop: CASSYSRKAGSPLHF. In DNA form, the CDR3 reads TGTGCCAGCAGTTACTCGAGGAAGGCCGGATCACCCCTCCACTTT.

The CDR3 bases are TGTGCCAGCAGCGTAGGAGTAGCGGGGGGGATTACAGATACGCAGTATTTT. This encodes CASSVGVAGGITDTQYF. The genes are TRBV9 and TRBJ2-3; 11 nucleotides align to TRBD2. The CDR3 consists of 17 residues. The germline gives CDR1 SGDLS, CDR2 YYNGEE. V shed 0 bases and J 3 bases; nucleotides not matched to a gene: 6.

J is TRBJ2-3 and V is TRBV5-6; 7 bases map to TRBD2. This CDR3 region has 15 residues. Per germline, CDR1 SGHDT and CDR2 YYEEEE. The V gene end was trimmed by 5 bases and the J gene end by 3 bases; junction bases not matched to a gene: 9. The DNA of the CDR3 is TGTGCCAGCAGACCCTGGGGGGGTGCAACAGATACGCAGTATTTT. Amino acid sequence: CASRPWGGATDTQYF.

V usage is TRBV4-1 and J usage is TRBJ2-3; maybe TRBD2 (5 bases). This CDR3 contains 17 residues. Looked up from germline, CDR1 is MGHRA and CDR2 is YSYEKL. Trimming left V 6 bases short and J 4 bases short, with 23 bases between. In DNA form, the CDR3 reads TGCGCCAGCAGTCCCCCCCGGCTAGGAGGAGAGGCAGATACGCAGTATTTT. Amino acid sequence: CASSPPRLGGEADTQYF.

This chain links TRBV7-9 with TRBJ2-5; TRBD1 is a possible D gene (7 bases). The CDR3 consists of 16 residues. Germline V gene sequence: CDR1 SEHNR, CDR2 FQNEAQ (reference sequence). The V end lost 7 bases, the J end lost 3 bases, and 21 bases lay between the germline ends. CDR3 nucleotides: TGTGCCAGCAACTCTAGGGCCGGAGGGGGCGAAGAGACCCAGTACTTC. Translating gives CASNSRAGGGEETQYF.